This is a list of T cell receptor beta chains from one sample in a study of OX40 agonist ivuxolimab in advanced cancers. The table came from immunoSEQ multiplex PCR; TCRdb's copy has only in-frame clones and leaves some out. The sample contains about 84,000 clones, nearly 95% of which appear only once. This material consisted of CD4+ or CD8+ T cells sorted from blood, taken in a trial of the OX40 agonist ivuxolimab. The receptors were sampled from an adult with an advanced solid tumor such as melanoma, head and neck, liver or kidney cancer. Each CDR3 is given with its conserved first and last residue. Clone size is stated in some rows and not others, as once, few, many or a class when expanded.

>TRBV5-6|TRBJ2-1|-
CASTAGPSSYNEQFF
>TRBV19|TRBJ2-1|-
CASSITGTSGRRVYNEQFF
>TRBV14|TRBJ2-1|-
CASSQDRRLANEQFF
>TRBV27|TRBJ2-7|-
CASSRAGRGIYEQYF
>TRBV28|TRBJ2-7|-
CASSFRNYEQYF
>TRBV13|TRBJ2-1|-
CASSLGPPGGDEQFF
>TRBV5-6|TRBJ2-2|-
CASSLTANTGELFF
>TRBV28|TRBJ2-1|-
CASSFIYNEQFF
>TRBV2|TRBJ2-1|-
CASSDVRNNEQFF
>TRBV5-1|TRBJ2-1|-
CASSLEFNEQFF
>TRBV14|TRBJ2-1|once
CASSLFYNEQFF
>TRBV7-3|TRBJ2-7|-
CASSWGHLYEQYF
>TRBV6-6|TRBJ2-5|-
CASSYLLATQETQYF
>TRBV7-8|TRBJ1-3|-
CASSLGPSSGNTIYF
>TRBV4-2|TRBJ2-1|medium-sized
CASRGEDYNEQFF